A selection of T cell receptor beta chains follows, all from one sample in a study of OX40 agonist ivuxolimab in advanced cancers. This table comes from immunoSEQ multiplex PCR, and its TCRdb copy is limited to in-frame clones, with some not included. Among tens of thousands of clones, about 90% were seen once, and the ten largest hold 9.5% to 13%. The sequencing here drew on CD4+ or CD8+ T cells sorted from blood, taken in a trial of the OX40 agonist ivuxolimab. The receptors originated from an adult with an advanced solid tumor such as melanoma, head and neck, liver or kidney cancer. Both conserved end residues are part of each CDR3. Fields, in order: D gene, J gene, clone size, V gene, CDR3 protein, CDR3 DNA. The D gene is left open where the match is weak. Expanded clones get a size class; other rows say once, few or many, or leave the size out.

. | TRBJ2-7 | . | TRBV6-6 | CASTDRVQGFYEQYF | TGTGCCAGCACCGATCGGGTGCAGGGTTTCTACGAGCAGTACTTC
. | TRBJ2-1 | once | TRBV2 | CASSADFGNEQFF | TGTGCCAGCAGTGCGGACTTCGGTAATGAGCAGTTCTTC
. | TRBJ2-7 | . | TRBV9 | CASSAGTASSYEQYF | TGTGCCAGCAGCGCCGGGACGGCCAGCTCCTACGAGCAGTACTTC
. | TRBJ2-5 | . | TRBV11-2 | CASSLGAGDRETQYF | TGTGCCAGCAGCTTAGGGGCAGGGGATAGGGAGACCCAGTACTTC
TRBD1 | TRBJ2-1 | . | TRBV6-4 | CASSRTGGDEQFF | TGTGCCAGCAGCCGGACAGGGGGCGATGAGCAGTTCTTC
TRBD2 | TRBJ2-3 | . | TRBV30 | CAWNSGSTTDTQYF | TGTGCCTGGAATAGCGGGTCTACCACAGATACGCAGTATTTT
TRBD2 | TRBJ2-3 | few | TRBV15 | CATTRGLEIDTQYF | TGTGCCACCACGCGAGGACTAGAAATAGATACGCAGTATTTT
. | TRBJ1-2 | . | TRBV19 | CASSIGRLSNYGYTF | TGTGCCAGTAGTATCGGAAGGCTGAGTAACTATGGCTACACCTTC
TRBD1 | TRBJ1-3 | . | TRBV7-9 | CASSPTTGTGAGNTIYF | TGTGCCAGCAGCCCTACAACCGGGACAGGGGCTGGAAACACCATATATTTT
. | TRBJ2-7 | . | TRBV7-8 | CASSRPPGYEQYF | TGTGCCAGCAGCCGACCTCCGGGGTACGAGCAGTACTTC
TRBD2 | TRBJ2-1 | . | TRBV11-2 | CASARGGVSDEQFF | TGTGCCAGCGCCCGGGGGGGAGTTAGTGATGAGCAGTTCTTC
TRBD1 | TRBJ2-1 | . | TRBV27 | CASSRGQAYNEQFF | TGTGCCAGCAGTCGAGGACAGGCCTACAATGAGCAGTTCTTC
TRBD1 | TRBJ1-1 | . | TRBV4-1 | CASSQVRGPDTEAFF | TGCGCCAGCAGCCAAGTCAGGGGGCCGGACACTGAAGCTTTCTTT
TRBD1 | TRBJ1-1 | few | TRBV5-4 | CASLRQGLNTEAFF | TGTGCCAGTTTACGACAGGGGCTGAACACTGAAGCTTTCTTT
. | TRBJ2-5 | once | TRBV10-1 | CASSSGSQETQYF | TGCGCCAGCAGTTCGGGGTCCCAAGAGACCCAGTACTTC
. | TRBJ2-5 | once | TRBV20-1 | CSARVEETQYF | TGCAGTGCTAGAGTGGAGGAGACCCAGTACTTC
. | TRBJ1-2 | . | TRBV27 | CASSLSGVINYGYTF | TGTGCCAGCAGTTTATCGGGGGTCATAAACTATGGCTACACCTTC
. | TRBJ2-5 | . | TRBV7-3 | CASSPNNQETQYF | TGTGCCAGCAGCCCTAACAACCAAGAGACCCAGTACTTC
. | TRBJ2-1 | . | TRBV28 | CASSSTAFNYNEQFF | TGTGCCAGCAGTTCCACAGCTTTTAACTACAATGAGCAGTTCTTC
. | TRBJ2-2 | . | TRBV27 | CASSPHPYGTGELFF | TGTGCCAGCAGCCCCCACCCCTATGGCACCGGGGAGCTGTTTTTT
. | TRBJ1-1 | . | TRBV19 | CASGTQNTEAFF | TGTGCCAGTGGTACACAGAACACTGAAGCTTTCTTT
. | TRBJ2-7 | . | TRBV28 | CASSLRPEVSYEQYF | TGTGCCAGCAGTTTACGTCCAGAAGTCTCCTACGAGCAGTACTTC
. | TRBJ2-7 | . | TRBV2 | CASSEAGTPSYEQYF | TGTGCCAGCAGTGAAGCTGGGACACCCTCCTACGAGCAGTACTTC
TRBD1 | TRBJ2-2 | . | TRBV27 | CASSSRQGLGTGELFF | TGTGCCAGCAGTTCGAGACAGGGGCTGGGCACCGGGGAGCTGTTTTTT
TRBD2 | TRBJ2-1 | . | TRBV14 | CASSQDTSGSSYNEQFF | TGTGCCAGCAGCCAAGACACTAGCGGGAGCTCCTACAATGAGCAGTTCTTC
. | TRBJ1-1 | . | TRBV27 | CASSHTSDGLMNTEAFF | TGTGCCAGCAGTCATACCAGTGACGGACTTATGAACACTGAAGCTTTCTTT
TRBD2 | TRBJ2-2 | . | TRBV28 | CASSSFAGGSNTGELFF | TGTGCCAGCAGTTCCTTCGCCGGGGGGTCGAACACCGGGGAGCTGTTTTTT
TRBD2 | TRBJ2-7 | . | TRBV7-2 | CASSAGTSGYEQYF | TGTGCCAGCAGCGCGGGGACTAGCGGCTACGAGCAGTACTTC
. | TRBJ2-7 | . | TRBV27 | CASSLRAGPPLEQYF | TGTGCCAGCAGTTTGAGGGCAGGTCCACCCTTGGAGCAGTACTTC
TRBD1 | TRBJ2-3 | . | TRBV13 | CASSPGTGITDTQYF | TGTGCCAGCAGTCCCGGGACAGGGATCACAGATACGCAGTATTTT
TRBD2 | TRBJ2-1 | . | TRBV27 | CASSTPWTSGRSEQFF | TGTGCCAGCAGTACCCCCTGGACTAGCGGGAGGTCTGAGCAGTTCTTC
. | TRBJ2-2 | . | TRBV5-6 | CASSLVGQYTGELFF | TGTGCCAGCAGCTTGGTTGGACAGTACACCGGGGAGCTGTTTTTT
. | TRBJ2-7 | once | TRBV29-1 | CSVEEGGKTYEQYF | TGCAGCGTTGAAGAAGGTGGCAAAACCTACGAGCAGTACTTC
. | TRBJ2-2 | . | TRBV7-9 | CASSLLGVGTGELFF | TGTGCCAGCAGCTTATTAGGGGTAGGCACCGGGGAGCTGTTTTTT
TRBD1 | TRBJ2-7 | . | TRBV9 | CASSVATSGQDFYYEQYF | TGTGCCAGCAGCGTAGCTACATCGGGACAGGATTTCTACTACGAGCAGTACTTC
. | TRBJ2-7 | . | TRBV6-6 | CASRSTGTYEQYF | TGTGCCAGCAGATCAACAGGGACCTACGAGCAGTACTTC
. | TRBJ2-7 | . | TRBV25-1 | CASSDPLSYEQYF | TGTGCCAGCAGTGATCCCCTCAGTTACGAGCAGTACTTC
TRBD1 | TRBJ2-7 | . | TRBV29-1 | CSVEEPGQGGYEQYF | TGCAGCGTTGAGGAGCCCGGACAGGGGGGTTACGAGCAGTACTTC
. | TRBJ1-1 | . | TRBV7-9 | CASSPGLLNTEAFF | TGTGCCAGCAGCCCGGGACTGCTGAACACTGAAGCTTTCTTT
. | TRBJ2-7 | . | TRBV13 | CASSLGRRGPSSYEQYF | TGTGCCAGCAGCTTGGGGCGGCGGGGTCCCAGCTCCTACGAGCAGTACTTC
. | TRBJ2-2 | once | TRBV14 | CASTPLNTGELFF | TGTGCCAGCACTCCACTGAACACCGGGGAGCTGTTTTTT
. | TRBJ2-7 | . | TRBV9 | CASSAGKISYEQYF | TGTGCCAGCAGCGCCGGGAAGATTTCCTACGAGCAGTACTTC
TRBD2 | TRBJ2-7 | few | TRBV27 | CASIGRAGGEQYF | TGTGCCAGCATCGGCAGGGCGGGGGGGGAGCAGTACTTC
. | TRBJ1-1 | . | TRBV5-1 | CASTSAGRMNTEAFF | TGCGCCAGCACTTCAGCAGGTCGCATGAACACTGAAGCTTTCTTT
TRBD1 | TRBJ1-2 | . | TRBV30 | CAIGTGRGGYTF | TGTGCCATCGGGACAGGGAGGGGTGGCTACACCTTC
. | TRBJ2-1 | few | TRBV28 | CASSGDLYNEQFF | TGTGCCAGCAGTGGGGACTTGTACAATGAGCAGTTCTTC
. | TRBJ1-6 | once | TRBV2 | CASRGRLQSSYNSPLHF | TGTGCCAGCAGGGGGCGGCTTCAGAGCTCCTATAATTCACCCCTCCACTTT
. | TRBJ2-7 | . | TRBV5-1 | CASSLDSGSVNEQYF | TGCGCCAGCAGCTTGGATAGCGGTTCAGTGAACGAGCAGTACTTC
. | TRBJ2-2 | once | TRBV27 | CASRYGGLNTGELFF | TGTGCCAGCAGATACGGCGGGTTAAACACCGGGGAGCTGTTTTTT
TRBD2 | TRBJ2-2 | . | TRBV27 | CASSSGGYTGELFF | TGTGCCAGCAGTTCGGGGGGATACACCGGGGAGCTGTTTTTT
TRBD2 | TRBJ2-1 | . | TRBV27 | CASSPSSGHSYNEQFF | TGTGCCAGCAGTCCCTCTAGCGGCCACTCCTACAATGAGCAGTTCTTC
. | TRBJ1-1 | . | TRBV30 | CAWREVGQYPTEAFF | TGTGCCTGGAGGGAAGTAGGACAGTACCCCACTGAAGCTTTCTTT
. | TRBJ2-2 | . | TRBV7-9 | CASSAPGELFF | TGTGCCAGCAGCGCCCCCGGGGAGCTGTTTTTT
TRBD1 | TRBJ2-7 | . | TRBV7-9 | CASSLTGGRRGYF | TGTGCCAGCAGCTTGACAGGGGGACGGAGAGGGTACTTC
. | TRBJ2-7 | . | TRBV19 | CASSIGWTGDEQYF | TGTGCCAGTAGTATAGGCTGGACCGGGGACGAGCAGTACTTC